This T cell receptor (beta chain) was sequenced during a study of OX40 agonist ivuxolimab in advanced cancers. Study in general: The dose-escalation group included hepatocellular carcinoma, melanoma, renal cell carcinoma and head and neck cancer. The dose-escalation cohort was about 83% male, with a mean age of about 60 years, ranging about 23 to 90.

Drawing of blood for sampling happened at baseline, at cycle 4 day 1, and at cycle 7 day 1. V gave up 4 bases and J gave up 2 bases, with 22 bases separating them. The germline V gene has CDR1 SGHRS and CDR2 YFSETQ. The CDR3 has 18 residues. Here immunoSEQ multiplex PCR was the method, and the copy in TCRdb shows in-frame clones only, minus some. Altogether tens of thousands of clones are present, roughly 84% being singletons, with the ten largest covering around 0.65%. The specimen was CD4+ or CD8+ T cells sorted from blood, collected in a trial of the OX40 agonist ivuxolimab. The rearrangement uses TRBV5-1 and TRBJ1-5; D gene unclear. The TCR comes from an adult with an advanced solid tumor such as melanoma, head and neck, liver or kidney cancer. This CDR3 is CASSPPPPRRVGNQPQHF. Written as DNA, the CDR3 is TGCGCCAGCAGCCCCCCCCCGCCCCGGAGGGTAGGCAATCAGCCCCAGCATTTT.